A single sample is the source of the 2 T cell receptor beta chains below, sequenced in a study of T cell responses to AZD1222 COVID-19 vaccine. The repertoire was sequenced with immunoSEQ multiplex PCR; TCRdb's copy has only in-frame clones and lacks some. Of about 99,000 clones detected, 88% appear once; the ten largest clones hold roughly 20%. The input for sequencing was peripheral blood, taken on day 0 of AZD1222 vaccination. These receptor sequences come from an adult in good health.

J is TRBJ1-1 and V is TRBV5-1; possibly TRBD1 for D (6 bases). V lost 0 bases and J lost 3, with 12 bases in between. The germline V gene encodes CDR1 SGHRS and CDR2 YFSETQ. This CDR3 comprises 15 residues. The CDR3 nucleotides are TGCGCCAGCAGCTTGGAACCAGGGGCGGACACTGAAGCTTTCTTT. Translating gives CASSLEPGADTEAFF.

The V gene is TRBV7-9, the J gene TRBJ2-3; D call uncertain. The CDR3 consists of 13 residues. Germline CDR1 reads SEHNR; CDR2 reads FQNEAQ (reference sequence). The germline V and J ends were trimmed by 7 bases and 1 base, with 9 bases remaining between them. In DNA, the CDR3 is TGTGCCAGCACCTTTTCGGGCACAGATACGCAGTATTTT. It yields the protein CASTFSGTDTQYF. Filled out from reference TRBV7-9 and TRBJ2-3, the complete variable domain reads DTGVSQNPRHKITKRGQNVTFRCDPISEHNRLYWYRQTLGQGPEFLTYFQNEAQLEKSRLLSDRFSAERPKGSFSTLEIQRTEQGDSAMYLCASTFSGTDTQYFGPGTRLTVL.